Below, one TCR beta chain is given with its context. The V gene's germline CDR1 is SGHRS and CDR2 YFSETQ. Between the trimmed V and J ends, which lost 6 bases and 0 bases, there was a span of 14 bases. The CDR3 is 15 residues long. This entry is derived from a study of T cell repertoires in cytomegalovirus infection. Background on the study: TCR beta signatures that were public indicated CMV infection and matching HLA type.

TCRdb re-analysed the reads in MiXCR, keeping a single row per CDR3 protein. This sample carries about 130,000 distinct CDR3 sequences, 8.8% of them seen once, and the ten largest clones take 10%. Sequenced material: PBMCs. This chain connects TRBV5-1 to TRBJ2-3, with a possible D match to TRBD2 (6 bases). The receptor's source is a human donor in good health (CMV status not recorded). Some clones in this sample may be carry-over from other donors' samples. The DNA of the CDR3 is TGCGCCAGCACCCGGGACGGACTAAGCACAGATACGCAGTATTTT. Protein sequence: CASTRDGLSTDTQYF. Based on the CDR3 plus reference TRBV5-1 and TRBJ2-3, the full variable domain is KAGVTQTPRYLIKTRGQQVTLSCSPISGHRSVSWYQQTPGQGLQFLFEYFSETQRNKGNFPGRFSGRQFSNSRSEMNVSTLELGDSALYLCASTRDGLSTDTQYFGPGTRLTVL.